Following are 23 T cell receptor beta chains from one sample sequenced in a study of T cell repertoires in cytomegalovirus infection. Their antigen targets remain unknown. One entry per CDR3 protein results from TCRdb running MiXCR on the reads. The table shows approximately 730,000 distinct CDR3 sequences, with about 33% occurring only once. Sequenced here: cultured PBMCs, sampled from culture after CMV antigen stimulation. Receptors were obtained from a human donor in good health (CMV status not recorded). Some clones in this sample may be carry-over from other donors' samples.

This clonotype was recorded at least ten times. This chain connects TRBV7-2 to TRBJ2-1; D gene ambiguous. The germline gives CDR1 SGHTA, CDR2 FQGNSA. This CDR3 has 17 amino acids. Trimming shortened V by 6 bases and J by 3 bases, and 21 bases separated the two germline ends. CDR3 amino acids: CASSLRVQILGYNEQFF. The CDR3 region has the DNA TGTGCCAGCAGTCTTAGGGTACAGATCCTCGGCTACAATGAGCAGTTCTTC.

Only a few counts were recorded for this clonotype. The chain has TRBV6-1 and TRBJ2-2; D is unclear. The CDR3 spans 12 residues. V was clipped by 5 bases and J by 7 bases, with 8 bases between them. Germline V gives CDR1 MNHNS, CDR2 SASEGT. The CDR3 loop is CASSSRIGELFF. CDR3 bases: TGTGCCAGCAGTTCACGGATCGGGGAGCTGTTTTTT.

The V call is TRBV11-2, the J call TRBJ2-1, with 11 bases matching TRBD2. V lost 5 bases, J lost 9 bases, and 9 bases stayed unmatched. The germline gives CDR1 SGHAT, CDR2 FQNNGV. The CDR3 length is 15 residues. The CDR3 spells CASSPGLAEGSEQFF. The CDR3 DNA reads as TGTGCCAGCAGCCCGGGACTAGCGGAGGGGAGTGAGCAGTTCTTC.

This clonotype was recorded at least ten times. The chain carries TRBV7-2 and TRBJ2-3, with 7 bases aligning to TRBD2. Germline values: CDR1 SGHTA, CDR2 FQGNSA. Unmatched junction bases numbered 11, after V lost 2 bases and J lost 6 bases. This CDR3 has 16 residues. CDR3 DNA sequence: TGTGCCAGCAGCTTACGCCGACTCGGGAGGAGCGATACGCAGTATTTT. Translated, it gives CASSLRRLGRSDTQYF.

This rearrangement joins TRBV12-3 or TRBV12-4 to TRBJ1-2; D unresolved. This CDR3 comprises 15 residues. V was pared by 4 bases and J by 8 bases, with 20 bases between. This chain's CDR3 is CASSSDLRAAEGYTF. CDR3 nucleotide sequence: TGTGCCAGCAGTTCGGATCTAAGGGCGGCGGAGGGCTACACCTTC.

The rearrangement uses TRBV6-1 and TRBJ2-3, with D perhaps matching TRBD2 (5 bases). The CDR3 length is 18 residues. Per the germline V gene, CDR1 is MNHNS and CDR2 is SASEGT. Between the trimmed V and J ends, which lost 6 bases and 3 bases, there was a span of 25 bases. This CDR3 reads CASRTRDRRRMATDTQYF. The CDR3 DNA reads TGTGCCAGCAGGACAAGGGATCGGAGGCGCATGGCGACAGATACGCAGTATTTT.

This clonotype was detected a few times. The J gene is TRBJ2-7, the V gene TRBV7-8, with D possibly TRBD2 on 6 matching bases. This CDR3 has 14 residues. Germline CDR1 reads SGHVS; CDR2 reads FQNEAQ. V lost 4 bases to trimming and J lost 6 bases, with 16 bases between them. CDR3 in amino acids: CASSSRSGVGEQYF. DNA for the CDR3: TGTGCCAGCAGCTCACGGTCGGGAGTGGGCGAGCAGTACTTC.

As DNA, the CDR3 is TGTGCCAGCAGTTACCTGTGGCTTGGGGGACCGGGGGAGACCCAGTACTTC. It yields the protein CASSYLWLGGPGETQYF. The chain couples TRBV6-2 or TRBV6-3 to TRBJ2-5, with D tentatively TRBD1 or TRBD2 (5 bases each). Trimming cost V 2 bases and J 5 bases, with 21 bases left between them. This CDR3 has 17 residues. Germline loops: CDR1 MNHEY, CDR2 SVGEGT.

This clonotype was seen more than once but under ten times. The DNA of the CDR3 is TGTGCCACCACAGGGAACGGTGAAGCTTTCTTT. Its translation is CATTGNGEAFF. The rearrangement joins TRBV6-2 or TRBV6-3 to TRBJ1-1, with D perhaps matching TRBD1 (6 bases). Germline CDR1 MNHEY, CDR2 SVGEGT. This CDR3 region has 11 residues. The V end lost 10 bases, the J end lost 7 bases, and 13 bases lay between the germline ends.

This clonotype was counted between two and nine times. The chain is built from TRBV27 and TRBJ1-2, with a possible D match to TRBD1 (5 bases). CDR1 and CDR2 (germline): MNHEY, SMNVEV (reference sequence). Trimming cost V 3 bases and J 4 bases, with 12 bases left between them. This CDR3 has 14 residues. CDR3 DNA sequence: TGTGCCAGCAGTTTTTTTCAGGGTAGCTATGGCTACACCTTC. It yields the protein CASSFFQGSYGYTF.

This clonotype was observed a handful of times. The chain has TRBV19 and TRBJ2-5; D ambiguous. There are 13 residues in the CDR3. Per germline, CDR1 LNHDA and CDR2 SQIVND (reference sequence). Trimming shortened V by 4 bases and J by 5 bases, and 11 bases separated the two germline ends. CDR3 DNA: TGTGCCAGTAGTAAGTCTCACCCGGAGACCCAGTACTTC. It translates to CASSKSHPETQYF.

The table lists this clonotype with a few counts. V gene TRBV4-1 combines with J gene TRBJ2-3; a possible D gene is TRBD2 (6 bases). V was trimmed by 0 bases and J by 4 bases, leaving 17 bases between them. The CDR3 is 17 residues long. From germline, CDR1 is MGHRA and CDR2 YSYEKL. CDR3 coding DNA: TGCGCCAGCAGCCAAGATGGAGCAGGGATAGCGGCAGATACGCAGTATTTT. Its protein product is CASSQDGAGIAADTQYF.

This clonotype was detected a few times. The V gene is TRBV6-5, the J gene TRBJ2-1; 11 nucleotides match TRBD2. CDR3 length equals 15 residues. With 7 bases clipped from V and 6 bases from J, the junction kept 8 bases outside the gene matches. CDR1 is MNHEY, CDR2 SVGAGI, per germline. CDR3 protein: CASTQLAGVTNEQFF. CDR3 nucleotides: TGTGCCAGCACCCAACTAGCGGGAGTAACCAATGAGCAGTTCTTC.

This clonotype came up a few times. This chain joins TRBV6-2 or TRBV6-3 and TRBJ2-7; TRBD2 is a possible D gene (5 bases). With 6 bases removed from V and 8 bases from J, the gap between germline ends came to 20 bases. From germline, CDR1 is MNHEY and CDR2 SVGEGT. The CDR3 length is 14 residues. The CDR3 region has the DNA TGTGCCAGCAGCGAGTCGGGATATTTGCCCAAGCAGTACTTC. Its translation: CASSESGYLPKQYF.

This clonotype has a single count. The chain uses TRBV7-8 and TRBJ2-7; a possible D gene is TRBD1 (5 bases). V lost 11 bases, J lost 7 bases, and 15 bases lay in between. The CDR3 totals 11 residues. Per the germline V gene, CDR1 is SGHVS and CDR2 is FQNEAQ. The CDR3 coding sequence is TGTGCCGCAGGGTCTCCCCGGGAGCAGTACTTC. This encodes CAAGSPREQYF.

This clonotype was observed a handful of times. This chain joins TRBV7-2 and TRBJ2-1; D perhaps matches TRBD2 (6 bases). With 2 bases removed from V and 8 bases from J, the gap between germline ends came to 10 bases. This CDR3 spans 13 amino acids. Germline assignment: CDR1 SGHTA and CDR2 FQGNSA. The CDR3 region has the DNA TGTGCCAGCAGCTTAACTAGCAGGGATGAGCAGTTCTTC. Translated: CASSLTSRDEQFF.

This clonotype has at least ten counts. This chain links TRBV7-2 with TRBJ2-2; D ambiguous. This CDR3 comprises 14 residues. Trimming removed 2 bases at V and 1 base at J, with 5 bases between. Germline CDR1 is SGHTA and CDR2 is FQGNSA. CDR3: CASSLFVNTGELFF. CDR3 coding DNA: TGTGCCAGCAGCTTATTCGTGAACACCGGGGAGCTGTTTTTT. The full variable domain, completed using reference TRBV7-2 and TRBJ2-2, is GAGVSQSPSNKVTEKGKDVELRCDPISGHTALYWYRQSLGQGLEFLIYFQGNSAPDKSGLPSDRFSAERTGGSVSTLTIQRTQQEDSAVYLCASSLFVNTGELFFGEGSRLTVL.

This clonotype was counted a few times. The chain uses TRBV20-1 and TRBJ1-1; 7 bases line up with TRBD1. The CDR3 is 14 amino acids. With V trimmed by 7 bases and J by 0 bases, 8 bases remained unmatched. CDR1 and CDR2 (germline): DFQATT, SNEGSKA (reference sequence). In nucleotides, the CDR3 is TGCAGTGTCGGCAGGGGGGATATGAACACTGAAGCTTTCTTT. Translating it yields CSVGRGDMNTEAFF.

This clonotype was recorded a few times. The CDR3, as DNA: TGTGCCAGCAGCTTATCGGCCGGCAGCCAAGAGACCCAGTACTTC. Its translation is CASSLSAGSQETQYF. This chain connects TRBV7-6 to TRBJ2-5; D call uncertain. The CDR3 has 15 residues. V lost 2 bases and J lost 1, with 11 bases in between. Germline V gene data show CDR1 as SGHVS and CDR2 as FNYEAQ. The full variable domain, its missing parts supplied by reference TRBV7-6 and TRBJ2-5, is GAGVSQSPRYKVTKRGQDVALRCDPISGHVSLYWYRQALGQGPEFLTYFNYEAQQDKSGLPNDRFSAERPEGSISTLTIQRTEQRDSAMYRCASSLSAGSQETQYFGPGTRLLVL.

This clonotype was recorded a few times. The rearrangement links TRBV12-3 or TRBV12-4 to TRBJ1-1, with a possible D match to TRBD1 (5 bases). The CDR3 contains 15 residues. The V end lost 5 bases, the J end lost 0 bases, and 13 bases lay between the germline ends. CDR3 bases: TGTGCCAGCAGTATATCGGGGCCCATGAACACTGAAGCTTTCTTT. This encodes CASSISGPMNTEAFF.

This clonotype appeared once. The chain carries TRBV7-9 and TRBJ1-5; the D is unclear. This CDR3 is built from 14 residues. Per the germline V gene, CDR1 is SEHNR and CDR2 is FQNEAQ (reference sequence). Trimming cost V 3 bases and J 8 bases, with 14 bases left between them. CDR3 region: CASSFSTSGEPQHF. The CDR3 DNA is TGTGCCAGCAGCTTCTCAACCTCGGGAGAGCCCCAGCATTTT.

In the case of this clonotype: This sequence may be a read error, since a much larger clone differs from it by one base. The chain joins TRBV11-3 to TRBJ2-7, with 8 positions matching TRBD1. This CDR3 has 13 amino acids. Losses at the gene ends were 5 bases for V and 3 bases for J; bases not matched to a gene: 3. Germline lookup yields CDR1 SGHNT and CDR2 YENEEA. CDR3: CASSNGQGYEQYF. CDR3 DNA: TGTGCCAGCAGCAATGGACAGGGCTACGAGCAGTACTTC.

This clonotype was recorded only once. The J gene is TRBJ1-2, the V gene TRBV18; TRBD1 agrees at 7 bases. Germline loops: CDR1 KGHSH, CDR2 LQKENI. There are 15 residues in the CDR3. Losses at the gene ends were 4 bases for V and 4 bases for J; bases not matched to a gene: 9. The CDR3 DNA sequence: TGTGCCAGCTCACTCCTATACAGGGGTCCCTATGGCTACACCTTC. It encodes CASSLLYRGPYGYTF.